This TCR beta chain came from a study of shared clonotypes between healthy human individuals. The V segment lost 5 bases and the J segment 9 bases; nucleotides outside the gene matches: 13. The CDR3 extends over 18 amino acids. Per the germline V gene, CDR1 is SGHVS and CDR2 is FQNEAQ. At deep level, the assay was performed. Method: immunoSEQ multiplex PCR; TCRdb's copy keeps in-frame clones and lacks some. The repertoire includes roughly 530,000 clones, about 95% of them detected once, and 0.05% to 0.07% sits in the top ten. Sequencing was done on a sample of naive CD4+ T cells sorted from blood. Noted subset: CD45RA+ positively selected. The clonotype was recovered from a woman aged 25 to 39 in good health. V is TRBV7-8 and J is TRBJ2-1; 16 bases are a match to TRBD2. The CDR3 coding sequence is TGTGCCAGCAGCCCACAGGGACTAGCGGGAGGGAACCCGGGTGAGCAGTTCTTC. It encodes CASSPQGLAGGNPGEQFF.